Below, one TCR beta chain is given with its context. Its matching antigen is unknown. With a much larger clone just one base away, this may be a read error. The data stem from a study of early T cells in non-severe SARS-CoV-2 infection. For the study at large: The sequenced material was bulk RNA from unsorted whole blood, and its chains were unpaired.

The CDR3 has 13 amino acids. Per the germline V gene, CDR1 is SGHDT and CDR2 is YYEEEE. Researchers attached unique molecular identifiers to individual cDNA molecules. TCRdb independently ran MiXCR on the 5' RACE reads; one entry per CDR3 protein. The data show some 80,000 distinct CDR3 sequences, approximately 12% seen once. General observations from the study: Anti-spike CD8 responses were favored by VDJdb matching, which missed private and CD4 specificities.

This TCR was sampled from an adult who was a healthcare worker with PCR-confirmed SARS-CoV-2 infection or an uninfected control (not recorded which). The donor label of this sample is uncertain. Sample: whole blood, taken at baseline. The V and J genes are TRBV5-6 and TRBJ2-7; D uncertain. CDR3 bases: TGTGTCAGCAGCTCCCCGGGTCCCTACGAGCAGTACTTC. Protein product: CVSSSPGPYEQYF.